Presented here are 20 T cell receptor beta chains from one specimen sequenced in a study of blood T cell repertoires in COVID-19. Sequenced by immunoSEQ multiplex PCR; TCRdb stores in-frame clones only, minus some. The sample holds over 200,000 clones, 83% seen once. Material for sequencing was peripheral blood. These receptors all come from a woman between 35 and 50 years old with active or convalescent COVID-19.

This chain connects TRBV7-3 to TRBJ2-7, with D possibly being TRBD2 (5 bases). The germline gives CDR1 SGHTA, CDR2 FQGTGA. This CDR3 region has 13 residues. V lost 2 bases and J 6 bases, leaving 11 bases between the germline ends. The CDR3 DNA sequence: TGTGCCAGCAGCTTATGGGGAGACCTCGAGCAGTACTTC. Amino acids: CASSLWGDLEQYF. The entire variable domain, with the rest obtained from reference TRBV7-3 and TRBJ2-7, is as follows: GAGVSQTPSNKVTEKGKYVELRCDPISGHTALYWYRQSLGQGPEFLIYFQGTGAADDSGLPNDRFFAVRPEGSVSTLKIQRTERGDSAVYLCASSLWGDLEQYFGPGTRLTVT.

This clone appeared once. At one of its ends the junction is not consistent with the germline gene, which may arise from a read error. The CDR3: CASSLISHNEQFF. In DNA, the CDR3 is TGTGCCAGCAGCCTAATCTCCCACAATGAGCAGTTCTTC. The chain couples TRBV7-3 to TRBJ2-1; D remains ambiguous. This CDR3 contains 13 residues. Germline V lookup: CDR1 SGHTA, CDR2 FQGTGA.

This clone has a handful of counts. The chain combines TRBV4-1 with TRBJ1-4, with 7 bases fitting TRBD1. Per the germline V gene, CDR1 is MGHRA and CDR2 is YSYEKL. This CDR3 region has 21 residues. V was clipped by 1 base and J by 7 bases; unmatched bases: 24. The CDR3 spells CASSQGGIGWEAGTDPEKLFF. The CDR3 nucleotides are TGCGCCAGCAGCCAAGGGGGGATCGGGTGGGAGGCCGGGACAGACCCTGAAAAACTGTTTTTT.

V gene TRBV28 combines with J gene TRBJ1-4; D is unclear. Between the trimmed V and J ends, which lost 10 bases and 3 bases, there was a span of 9 bases. The CDR3 runs 12 residues. Germline loops: CDR1 MDHEN, CDR2 SYDVKM. CDR3 nucleotides: TGTGCCACGGCTGGGCCTAATGAAAAACTGTTTTTT. Protein: CATAGPNEKLFF.

The chain combines TRBV9 with TRBJ1-2, with 7 bases fitting TRBD1. The CDR3 covers 15 residues. CDR1 is SGDLS, CDR2 YYNGEE, per germline. With V trimmed by 3 bases and J by 2 bases, 7 bases remained unmatched. CDR3 loop: CASSGVGGQNYGYTF. Written as DNA, the CDR3 is TGTGCCAGCAGCGGGGTAGGGGGACAGAACTATGGCTACACCTTC.

The chain links TRBV27 to TRBJ2-1, with 7 positions matching TRBD1. Germline V gene lookup returns CDR1 MNHEY and CDR2 SMNVEV (reference sequence). CDR3 length: 14 residues. V shed 10 bases and J 0 bases; nucleotides not matched to a gene: 6. In DNA, the CDR3 is TGTGCCACCGAGAGGACAGGCTCCTACAATGAGCAGTTCTTC. This sequence encodes CATERTGSYNEQFF.

The genes are TRBV6-6 and TRBJ1-2; D unresolved. Germline CDR1 is MNHNY and CDR2 is SVGAGI (reference sequence). This CDR3 has 14 amino acids. Trimming cost V 0 bases and J 0 bases, with 5 bases left between them. The CDR3 protein is CASSYSLTNYGYTF. The DNA of the CDR3 is TGTGCCAGCAGTTACTCTCTTACTAACTATGGCTACACCTTC.

This chain connects TRBV5-4 to TRBJ1-6; D unresolved. The germline V and J ends were trimmed by 4 bases and 6 bases, with 5 bases remaining between them. The CDR3 length is 12 residues. Germline V gene data show CDR1 as SGHNT and CDR2 as YYREEE (reference sequence). In DNA, the CDR3 is TGTGCCAGCAGCCAAGCTAATTCACCCCTCCACTTT. Translated, it gives CASSQANSPLHF.

The chain combines TRBV19 with TRBJ2-2; TRBD2 is a possible D gene (6 bases). The CDR3 runs 11 residues. The germline V gene has CDR1 LNHDA and CDR2 SQIVND (reference sequence). The ends were cut back, 8 bases at V and 6 bases at J, with 7 bases in the middle. The DNA of the CDR3 is TGTGCCAGTGGGGAGGCCGGGGAGCTGTTTTTT. Translated, it gives CASGEAGELFF.

The V gene is TRBV11-2, the J gene TRBJ1-2, with D possibly TRBD1 on 5 matching bases. V lost 2 bases to trimming and J lost 6 bases, with 7 bases between them. The CDR3 has 12 residues. CDR1 is SGHAT, CDR2 FQNNGV, per germline. The CDR3: CASSLSGDGYTF. Here the CDR3 DNA reads TGTGCCAGCAGCTTATCGGGGGATGGCTACACCTTC.

The chain has TRBV15 and TRBJ2-7; D is undetermined. The CDR3 spans 14 residues. CDR1 and CDR2 from the germline V gene are LNHNV and YYDKDF (reference sequence). V lost 1 base to trimming and J lost 0 bases, with 7 bases between them. The CDR3 bases are TGTGCCACCAGCAGAGGTACATCCTCCTACGAGCAGTACTTC. This codes for CATSRGTSSYEQYF.

This chain joins TRBV14 and TRBJ2-1; 8 bases map to TRBD2. Germline CDR1 is SGHDN and CDR2 is FVKESK. V was clipped by 4 bases and J by 4 bases; unmatched bases: 9. The CDR3 runs to 16 residues. For the CDR3, the DNA is TGTGCCAGCAGCCCGTTGGCGGGGGGATCGTACAATGAGCAGTTCTTC. Its translation: CASSPLAGGSYNEQFF.

This chain connects TRBV3-1 (or the pseudogene TRBV3-2) to TRBJ2-5; maybe TRBD1 (6 bases). The V gene's germline CDR1 is LGHDT and CDR2 YNNKEL (reference sequence). The V end lost 1 base, the J end lost 5 bases, and 17 bases lay between the germline ends. This CDR3 comprises 16 residues. CDR3 nucleotide sequence: TGTGCCAGCAGCCAAGTGGGGACACAACTTGGGGAGACCCAGTACTTC. This translates into CASSQVGTQLGETQYF.

The V and J genes are TRBV6-1 and TRBJ1-5; TRBD1 matches 10 bases. The CDR3 has 17 amino acids. Germline CDR1 is MNHNS and CDR2 is SASEGT. Losses at the gene ends were 1 base for V and 4 bases for J; bases not matched to a gene: 7. The CDR3 coding sequence is TGTGCCAGCAGTGAAGGACAGGGGGCCTGGGGGAATCAGCCCCAGCATTTT. As protein: CASSEGQGAWGNQPQHF.

The J gene is TRBJ2-5, the V gene TRBV24-1; 9 bases are shared with TRBD1. The CDR3 has 15 amino acids. CDR1 and CDR2 from the germline V gene are KGHDR and SFDVKD. Trimming at V came to 0 bases and at J to 4 bases, leaving 2 bases not matched to a gene. The CDR3 reads CATSDLGTGTETQYF. CDR3 in DNA: TGTGCCACCAGTGATTTGGGGACAGGGACAGAGACCCAGTACTTC.

This chain's CDR3 is CASSIARGPGELFF. CDR3 sequence (DNA): TGTGCCAGTAGTATCGCCAGGGGACCCGGGGAGCTGTTTTTT. The gene calls are TRBV19 and TRBJ2-2, with a possible D match to TRBD1 (6 bases). The CDR3 is made up of 14 amino acids. The V gene's germline CDR1 is LNHDA and CDR2 SQIVND (reference sequence). Trimming removed 3 bases at V and 6 bases at J, with 11 bases between.

V gene TRBV19 combines with J gene TRBJ2-4, with 9 nucleotides matching TRBD2. Germline values: CDR1 LNHDA, CDR2 SQIVND (reference sequence). CDR3 size: 18 residues. Trimming at V came to 4 bases and at J to 0 bases, leaving 10 bases not matched to a gene. CDR3 nucleotide sequence: TGTGCCAGTAGTACCCGGCGGGCGGGAGGGGTAGCCAAAAACATTCAGTACTTC. The encoded protein is CASSTRRAGGVAKNIQYF.

This rearrangement joins TRBV29-1 to TRBJ2-1, with 11 positions matching TRBD2. The CDR3 extends over 16 amino acids. V was pared by 4 bases and J by 7 bases, with 12 bases of the junction left unmatched. Germline V gives CDR1 SQVTM, CDR2 ANQGSEA. The DNA of the CDR3 is TGCAGCGTTGGATATACTAGCGGGGGATCCCATAATGAGCAGTTCTTC. Translation: CSVGYTSGGSHNEQFF.

The V call is TRBV27, the J call TRBJ1-5; D is possibly TRBD1 (6 bases). Germline CDR1 is MNHEY and CDR2 is SMNVEV (reference sequence). V lost 2 bases and J 6 bases, leaving 11 bases between the germline ends. This CDR3 has 14 residues. Here the CDR3 reads CASSLGGAAQPQHF. The CDR3 bases are TGTGCCAGCAGTTTAGGGGGGGCGGCTCAGCCCCAGCATTTT.

The genes are TRBV5-1 and TRBJ1-1; 9 bases fit TRBD1. Germline V gene data show CDR1 as SGHRS and CDR2 as YFSETQ. Trimming at V came to 6 bases and at J to 3 bases, leaving 12 bases not matched to a gene. The CDR3 contains 16 residues. CDR3 in amino acids: CASTDWDRERDTEAFF. The DNA of the CDR3 is TGCGCCAGCACGGATTGGGACAGGGAGCGCGACACTGAAGCTTTCTTT.